This entry describes one T cell receptor (beta chain). This clone was observed a few times. Its binding antigen is unknown. Within one base of it there is no much larger clone, and no base qualities were kept. This specimen belongs to a study of blood T cell repertoires in COVID-19 (dated by TCRdb to about 2020). About the full investigation: Collaborator samples came from the United States, Italy and Spain and covered acute and convalescent phases of COVID-19. The prospective study material was composed of cDNA or gDNA derived from T cells, B-cell-depleted T cells, or PBMCs. Deeply sampled blood TCRbeta repertoires from subjects exposed to, actively infected with, or recovered from COVID-19 were included in the dataset. The repertoires were released in a freely available public database intended as a resource for research on the immune response to SARS-CoV-2. The samples were drawn from the first 160 participants of the ongoing ImmuneRACE study and from over a thousand subjects provided by 6 global collaborators. Sample metadata almost always included a de-identified subject ID, COVID-19 status, age in years and sex. HLA class I and class II types, where available, came from metadata supplied by the sample provider rather than from assay-based typing. General findings and caveats noted by the study authors: How much clinical and demographic metadata was included differed by source and by participant, and the metadata was provided uncurated.

The immunoSEQ Assay, a bias-controlled multiplex PCR, was used to amplify TCRbeta CDR3 regions from genomic DNA. As for how the authors treated the data: The number of nucleated cells in each sample was estimated by amplification of reference gene primers within the assay. To quantify the absolute abundance of each unique TCRbeta CDR3 rearrangement, sequence reads were collapsed and filtered. For each sample, productive Simpson clonality was calculated as the square root of Simpson's diversity index across productive rearrangements. Held by TCRdb, this immuneACCESS table contains in-frame sequences only and omits some clones. Under half of the omission traces to an unresolved V gene where checked; the cause of the rest is unknown. Clone size and V and J calls were adopted from that table, with D and trimming inferred from the DNA. The sample table shows about 69,000 clones, and roughly 79% are seen once. Roughly 48% of the sample belongs to the ten largest clones.

CDR1 and CDR2 (SNHLY, FYNNEI) derive from the germline V gene. The CDR3, from cysteine to phenylalanine, totals 15 residues. This entry keeps only the CDR3 DNA: 45 bases, framed from base 1. The germline V and J ends show losses of 5 bases and 7 bases respectively, and no gene match explains 8 bases of the junction. Each collaborating institution followed its own protocols to collect whole blood in K2EDTA tubes. For TCRbeta analysis, collaborators shipped samples in one of three forms: frozen whole blood, isolated PBMCs, or DNA extracted from either of those sample types. The chain couples TRBV2 to TRBJ1-6; the junction holds 7 bases that match TRBD1. This clonotype was obtained from a human donor in a cohort sampled during active COVID-19. The sequencing input was peripheral blood. The sequenced DNA is TGTGCCAGCAGTAGCCAGGGGGGTGGCAATTCACCCCTCCACTTT. This encodes CASSSQGGGNSPLHF.